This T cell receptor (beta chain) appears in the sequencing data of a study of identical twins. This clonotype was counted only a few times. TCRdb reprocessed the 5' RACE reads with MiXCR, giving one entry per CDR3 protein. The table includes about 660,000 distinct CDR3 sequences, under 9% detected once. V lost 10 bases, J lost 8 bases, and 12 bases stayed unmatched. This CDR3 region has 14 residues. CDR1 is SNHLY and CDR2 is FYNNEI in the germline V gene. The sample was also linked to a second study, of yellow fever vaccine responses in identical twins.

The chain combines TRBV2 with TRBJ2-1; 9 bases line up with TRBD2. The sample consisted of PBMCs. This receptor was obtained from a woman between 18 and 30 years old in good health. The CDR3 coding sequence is TGTGCCACGCCGGGACTAGCCTCTTTAGATGAGCAGTTCTTC. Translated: CATPGLASLDEQFF.